This T cell receptor (beta chain) comes out of a study of blood T cell repertoires in COVID-19. The CDR3 length is 14 residues. Germline CDR1 reads SGHRS; CDR2 reads YFSETQ. Trimming removed 3 bases from V and 5 bases from J; junction bases left unmatched: 6. Recruits, aged roughly 18 to 89 years, lived in roughly 22 US areas. In the source study's methods: Estimates of nucleated cell counts were drawn from the amplification of reference gene primers. Using immunoSEQ multiplex PCR, the repertoire was profiled, and TCRdb retains in-frame clones only, with some absent. V and J calls and clone size are given by that table; D and trimming were obtained from the DNA. The data hold about 400,000 clones, with about nine tenths observed a single time.

The receptor's source is a woman in her 30s who had recovered from COVID-19. Sequencing input: PBMCs or T cells enriched from blood (not recorded which). This chain links TRBV5-1 with TRBJ1-2, with 8 bases fitting TRBD1. The CDR3 loop reads CASSSTTGGYGYTF. CDR3 DNA: TGCGCCAGCAGCTCAACAACAGGGGGATATGGCTACACCTTC.